This T cell receptor (beta chain) was sequenced during a study of cytomegalovirus exposure and HLA in healthy donors. Healthy individuals who donated bone marrow served as the donors. Turning to this clone: Antigen specificity is unknown.

The CDR3 length is 14 residues. The V gene's germline CDR1 is MNHEY and CDR2 SMNVEV (reference sequence). V gave up 4 bases and J gave up 5 bases, with 14 bases separating them. Primers: 60 Vbeta forward and 13 Jbeta reverse. Study processing details: Later analysis identified tens of millions of unique TCR beta chains, 9 million to 13 million shared. Data came from immunoSEQ multiplex PCR; TCRdb stores just in-frame clones and leaves some out. The V and J calls and clone size come from that table; D and trimming were worked out from the DNA. The repertoire holds under 200,000 clones, less than 90% seen once, with approximately 0.25% in the top ten. General observations from the study: The authors later linked a missense DCLRE1C variant to TCR beta V- and J-gene trimming. In a later analysis, DRB1 alleles had the most associated TCRs; HLA-C alleles the fewest.

The clonotype was recovered from a boy aged 5-17 years in good health and CMV-seronegative. This chain joins TRBV27 and TRBJ1-2; no firm D call. Sequencing was carried out using PBMCs. This CDR3 is CASSSIRVPYGYTF. DNA of the CDR3: TGTGCCAGCAGTTCGATCCGGGTCCCATATGGCTACACCTTC.